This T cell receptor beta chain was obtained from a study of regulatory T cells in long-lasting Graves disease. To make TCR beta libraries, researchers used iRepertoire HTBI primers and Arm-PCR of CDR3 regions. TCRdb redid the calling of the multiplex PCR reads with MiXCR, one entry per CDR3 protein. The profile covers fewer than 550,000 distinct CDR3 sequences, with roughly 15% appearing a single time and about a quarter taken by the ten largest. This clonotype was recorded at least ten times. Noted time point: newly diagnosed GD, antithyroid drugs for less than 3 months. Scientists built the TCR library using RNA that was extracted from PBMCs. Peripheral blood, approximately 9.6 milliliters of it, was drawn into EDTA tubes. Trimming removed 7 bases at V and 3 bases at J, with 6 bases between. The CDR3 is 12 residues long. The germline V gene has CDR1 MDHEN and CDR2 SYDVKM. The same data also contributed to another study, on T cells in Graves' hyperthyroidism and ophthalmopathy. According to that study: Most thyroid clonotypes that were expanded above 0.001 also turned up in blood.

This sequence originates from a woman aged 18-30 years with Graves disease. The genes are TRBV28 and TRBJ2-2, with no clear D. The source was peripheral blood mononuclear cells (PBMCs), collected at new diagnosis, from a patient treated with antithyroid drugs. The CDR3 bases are TGTGCCAGCAACGGTTACACCGGGGAGCTGTTTTTT. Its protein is CASNGYTGELFF. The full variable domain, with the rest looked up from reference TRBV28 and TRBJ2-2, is DVKVTQSSRYLVKRTGEKVFLECVQDMDHENMFWYRQDPGLGLRLIYFSYDVKMKEKGDIPEGYSVSREKKERFSLILESASTNQTSMYLCASNGYTGELFFGEGSRLTVL.